This passage covers 20 T cell receptor beta chains from one sample sequenced in a study of molecular identifiers for immune sequencing clone quantification. TCRdb reanalysed the PCR reads using MiXCR and keeps one entry per CDR3 protein. The table shows 60,000 to 65,000 distinct CDR3 sequences, with 19% occurring only once. The sample consisted of naive CD8+ T cells from blood, with Jurkat cell RNA spiked in. Subset described: FACS-sorted CD8+CD4-CCR7+CD45RA+ naive T cells. All receptors come from a human donor in good health. Some libraries in this study had Jurkat cell RNA spiked in.

In this sample, this clonotype turned up many times. V usage is TRBV28 and J usage is TRBJ2-1, with D possibly being TRBD1 (6 bases). From germline, CDR1 is MDHEN and CDR2 SYDVKM. Trimming took off 4 bases at V and 4 bases at J, with 11 bases between the two ends. There are 14 residues in the CDR3. For the CDR3, the DNA is TGTGCCAGCAGTTCTCCCGGACAGTACAATGAGCAGTTCTTC. Amino acids: CASSSPGQYNEQFF.

This clonotype was seen many times. The V and J genes are TRBV29-1 and TRBJ2-5; D gene unclear. V lost 5 bases and J 1 base, leaving 11 bases between the germline ends. The length of the CDR3 is 13 residues. Germline V gene lookup returns CDR1 SQVTM and CDR2 ANQGSEA. The CDR3 protein is CSVRAASQETQYF. CDR3 in DNA: TGCAGCGTTAGGGCAGCTTCCCAAGAGACCCAGTACTTC.

V is TRBV27 and J is TRBJ2-7; 10 nucleotides agree with TRBD2. The CDR3 is 15 amino acids. V trimming: 1 base; J trimming: 4 bases; junction bases outside the gene matches: 4. CDR1 is MNHEY and CDR2 is SMNVEV in the germline V gene (reference sequence). The CDR3 nucleotides read TGTGCCAGCAGTTTATTCAGCGGGGGGGGATACGAGCAGTACTTC. It translates to CASSLFSGGGYEQYF.

This clonotype was seen many times. The chain carries TRBV4-1 and TRBJ1-5; tentatively, D is TRBD1 (6 bases). The V end lost 4 bases, the J end lost 0 bases, and 16 bases lay between the germline ends. Germline CDR1 MGHRA, CDR2 YSYEKL. CDR3 length equals 17 residues. Here the CDR3 reads CASSRGRGAGSNQPQHF. The CDR3 DNA sequence: TGCGCCAGCAGCCGGGGACGGGGGGCGGGTAGCAATCAGCCCCAGCATTTT.

Only a few counts were recorded for this clonotype. The chain is built from TRBV29-1 and TRBJ1-2; D uncertain. CDR1 is SQVTM and CDR2 is ANQGSEA in the germline V gene. V lost 7 bases and J 5 bases, leaving 11 bases between the germline ends. The CDR3 is 11 amino acids. In DNA, the CDR3 is TGCAGCGGGGAGAATATGTATGGCTACACCTTC. Residues: CSGENMYGYTF.

In its sample, this clonotype was seen many times. The V and J genes are TRBV25-1 and TRBJ2-1, with 12 bases identical to TRBD2. With V trimmed by 5 bases and J by 3 bases, 2 bases remained unmatched. This CDR3 region has 15 residues. CDR1 MGHDK and CDR2 SYGVNS come from the germline V gene. CDR3 in amino acids: CASSPGLAGYNEQFF. CDR3 nucleotides: TGTGCCAGCAGTCCGGGACTAGCGGGCTACAATGAGCAGTTCTTC.

In its sample, this clonotype was seen a few times. The chain uses TRBV4-1 and TRBJ2-7; TRBD1 might be the D (5 bases). Germline CDR1 reads MGHRA; CDR2 reads YSYEKL. The CDR3 runs to 14 residues. With 0 bases removed from V and 7 bases from J, the gap between germline ends came to 13 bases. CDR3 sequence reads: CASSQEGEPGEQYF. CDR3 DNA: TGCGCCAGCAGCCAAGAAGGAGAGCCAGGGGAGCAGTACTTC.

This clonotype was seen a few times. The chain uses TRBV12-3 or TRBV12-4 and TRBJ1-5; 7 positions match TRBD1. The V gene end was trimmed by 3 bases and the J gene end by 6 bases; junction bases not matched to a gene: 5. CDR3 length: 14 residues. CDR3 in amino acids: CASSLWAGGQPQHF. The CDR3 nucleotides read TGTGCCAGCAGTTTGTGGGCAGGGGGTCAGCCCCAGCATTTT.

This clonotype occurred many times. The chain recombines TRBV6-5 with TRBJ1-6; D is uncertain. CDR3 size: 15 residues. V was clipped by 5 bases and J by 7 bases, with 15 bases between them. Germline values: CDR1 MNHEY, CDR2 SVGAGI. CDR3 nucleotide sequence: TGTGCCAGCAGTCCCGGACTTTATGCGAATTCACCCCTCCACTTT. This sequence encodes CASSPGLYANSPLHF.

This clonotype has ten or more counts. The chain links TRBV20-1 to TRBJ1-6, with D perhaps matching TRBD1 (5 bases). V was trimmed by 0 bases and J by 2 bases, leaving 11 bases between them. The CDR3 loop spans 16 amino acids. The germline gives CDR1 DFQATT, CDR2 SNEGSKA (reference sequence). The CDR3 DNA follows: TGCAGTGCTAGAGATGTCAGGGACCCCTATAATTCACCCCTCCACTTT. It is translated as CSARDVRDPYNSPLHF.

On this clonotype itself: One end of the junction does not line up with germline, which may come from a read error. The V gene is TRBV14, the J gene TRBJ2-2, with 12 bases identical to TRBD1. The CDR3 has 17 amino acids. CDR1 is SGHDN, CDR2 FVKESK, per germline. This CDR3 reads CASCHPPGQGAWGELLF. The DNA for the CDR3 is TGTGCCAGCTGCCACCCCCCGGGACAGGGGGCTTGGGGGGAGCTGCTTTTT.

This clonotype was picked up many times. The chain is built from TRBV30 and TRBJ2-1; weak D call: TRBD2 (6 bases). V was clipped by 3 bases and J by 3 bases, with 12 bases between them. The CDR3 has 14 amino acids. Germline V CDR1 and CDR2: GTSNPN, SVGIG (reference sequence). The CDR3: CAWSGSRLYNEQFF. CDR3 sequence (DNA): TGTGCCTGGAGCGGGAGTAGACTCTACAATGAGCAGTTCTTC.

This clonotype was seen ten or more times. V usage is TRBV27 and J usage is TRBJ2-3, with TRBD2 matching 10 bases. With V trimmed by 7 bases and J by 2 bases, 6 bases remained unmatched. Germline V gives CDR1 MNHEY, CDR2 SMNVEV (reference sequence). This CDR3 spans 15 amino acids. This chain's CDR3 is CASTSLAGYTDTQYF. The CDR3 DNA sequence: TGTGCCAGCACCTCACTAGCGGGGTACACAGATACGCAGTATTTT.

About this clonotype itself: A single base separates this from a much larger clone, so it may be a read error. The chain is built from TRBV3-1 and TRBJ2-3, with 11 bases lining up with TRBD1. This CDR3 has 16 amino acids. Germline V CDR1 and CDR2: LGHDT, YNNKEL (reference sequence). J gave up 4 bases and V 3 bases, and 6 bases lay outside the gene matches. CDR3: CASSHNWDRGADTQYF. The CDR3 DNA sequence: TGTGCCAGCAGCCACAACTGGGACAGGGGGGCAGATACGCAGTATTTT.

This clonotype has at least ten counts. The V call is TRBV6-2 or TRBV6-3, the J call TRBJ1-1; D gene uncertain. V was shortened by 3 bases and J by 5 bases, with 19 bases between the two germline ends. This CDR3 is 16 amino acids long. Germline V gene data show CDR1 as MNHEY and CDR2 as SVGEGT. The chain's CDR3 is CASSYPPLGRTTEAFF. Here the CDR3 DNA reads TGTGCCAGCAGTTATCCCCCTCTAGGCCGAACGACTGAAGCTTTCTTT.

The table lists this clonotype with many counts. The chain has TRBV12-3 or TRBV12-4 and TRBJ1-1, with D maybe TRBD1 (5 bases). The CDR3 extends over 14 amino acids. V was trimmed by 4 bases and J by 5 bases, leaving 14 bases between them. The CDR3 DNA sequence: TGTGCCAGCAGTTGGGACGGGGGGGGAACTGAAGCTTTCTTT. Translating gives CASSWDGGGTEAFF.

In regard to this clonotype: Given the absence of the conserved phenylalanine or tryptophan at the CDR3 end, a read error is likely. The chain joins TRBV27 to TRBJ1-2; 8 bases match TRBD1. The CDR3 totals 13 residues. The germline V gene encodes CDR1 MNHEY and CDR2 SMNVEV (reference sequence). The CDR3 nucleotides are TGCGCCAGCAGTTGGACAGGGTCCTATGGCTACACCGTC. Amino acid sequence: CASSWTGSYGYTV.

At least ten counts were recorded for this clonotype. The rearrangement links TRBV29-1 to TRBJ1-3, with D unresolved. This CDR3 comprises 14 residues. The V and J ends lost 5 bases and 0 bases respectively, with 11 bases between them. Germline V gene data show CDR1 as SQVTM and CDR2 as ANQGSEA. DNA of the CDR3: TGCAGCGTTATGACTTTCAACTCTGGAAACACCATATATTTT. Protein product: CSVMTFNSGNTIYF.

The V gene is TRBV29-1, the J gene TRBJ2-1; 8 nucleotides match TRBD2. The CDR3 spans 14 residues. V trimming: 4 bases; J trimming: 12 bases; junction bases outside the gene matches: 14. Germline CDR1 is SQVTM and CDR2 is ANQGSEA. The CDR3 loop reads CSVGLAGFFYGQFF. The CDR3 region has the DNA TGCAGCGTTGGGCTAGCGGGTTTTTTTTATGGGCAGTTCTTC.

This clonotype was counted ten times or more. The chain uses TRBV13 and TRBJ2-5; possibly TRBD2 for D (6 bases). V was clipped by 5 bases and J by 0 bases, with 10 bases between them. This CDR3 comprises 14 residues. Germline lookup yields CDR1 PRHDT and CDR2 FYEKMQ (reference sequence). CDR3 in amino acids: CASSPGLNQETQYF. The CDR3, as DNA: TGTGCCAGCAGCCCGGGACTTAACCAAGAGACCCAGTACTTC.